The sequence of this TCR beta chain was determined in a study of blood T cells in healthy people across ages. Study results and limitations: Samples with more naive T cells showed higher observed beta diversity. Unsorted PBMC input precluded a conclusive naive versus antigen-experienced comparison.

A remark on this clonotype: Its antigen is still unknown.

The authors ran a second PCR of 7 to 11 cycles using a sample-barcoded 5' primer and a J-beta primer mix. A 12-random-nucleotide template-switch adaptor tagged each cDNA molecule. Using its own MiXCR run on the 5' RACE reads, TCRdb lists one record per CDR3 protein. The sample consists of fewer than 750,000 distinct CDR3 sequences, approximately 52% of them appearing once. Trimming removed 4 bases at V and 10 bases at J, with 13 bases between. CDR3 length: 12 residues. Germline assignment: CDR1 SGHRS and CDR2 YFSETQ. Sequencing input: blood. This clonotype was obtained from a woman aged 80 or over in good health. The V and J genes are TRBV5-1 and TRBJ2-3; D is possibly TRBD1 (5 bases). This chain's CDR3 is CASSHTQGAQYF. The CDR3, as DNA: TGCGCCAGCAGCCATACCCAGGGTGCGCAGTATTTT.